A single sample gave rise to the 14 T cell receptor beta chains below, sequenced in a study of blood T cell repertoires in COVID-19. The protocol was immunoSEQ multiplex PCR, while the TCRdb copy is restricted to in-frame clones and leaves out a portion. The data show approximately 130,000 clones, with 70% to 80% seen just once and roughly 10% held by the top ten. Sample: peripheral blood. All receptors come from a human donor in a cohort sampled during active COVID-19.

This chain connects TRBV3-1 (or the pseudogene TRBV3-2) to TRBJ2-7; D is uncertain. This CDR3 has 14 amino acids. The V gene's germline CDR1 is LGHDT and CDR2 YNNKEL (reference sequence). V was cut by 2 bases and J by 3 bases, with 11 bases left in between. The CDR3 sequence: CASSQSPGNYEQYF. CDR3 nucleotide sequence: TGTGCCAGCAGCCAATCGCCCGGTAACTACGAGCAGTACTTC.

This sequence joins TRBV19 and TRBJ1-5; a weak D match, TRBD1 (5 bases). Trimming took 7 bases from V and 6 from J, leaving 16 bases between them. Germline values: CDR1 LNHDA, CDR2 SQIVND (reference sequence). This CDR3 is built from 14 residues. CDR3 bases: TGTGCCAGTACCCCCGCGAACGGGGGTCAGCCCCAGCATTTT. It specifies CASTPANGGQPQHF.

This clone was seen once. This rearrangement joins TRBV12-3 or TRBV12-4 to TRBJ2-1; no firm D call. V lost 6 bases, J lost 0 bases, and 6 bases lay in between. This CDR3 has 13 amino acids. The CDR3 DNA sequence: TGTGCCAGCAGCGCTAGCTCCTACAATGAGCAGTTCTTC. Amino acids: CASSASSYNEQFF.

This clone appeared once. The CDR3, as DNA: TGTGCCAGCAGTTCCCGGGACTTCGGACGGTTCTTC. Translation: CASSSRDFGRFF. This chain joins TRBV6-2 or TRBV6-3 and TRBJ2-1, with D possibly TRBD2 on 6 matching bases. The ends were cut back, 4 bases at V and 15 bases at J, with 16 bases in the middle. Germline V lookup: CDR1 MNHEY, CDR2 SVGEGT. The length of the CDR3 is 12 residues.

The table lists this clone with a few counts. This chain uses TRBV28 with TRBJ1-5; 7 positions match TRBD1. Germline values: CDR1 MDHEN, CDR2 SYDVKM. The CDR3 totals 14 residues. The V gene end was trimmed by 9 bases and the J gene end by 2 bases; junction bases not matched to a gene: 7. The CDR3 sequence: CASTRGYGNQPQHF. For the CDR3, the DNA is TGTGCCAGTACCAGGGGGTATGGCAATCAGCCCCAGCATTTT.

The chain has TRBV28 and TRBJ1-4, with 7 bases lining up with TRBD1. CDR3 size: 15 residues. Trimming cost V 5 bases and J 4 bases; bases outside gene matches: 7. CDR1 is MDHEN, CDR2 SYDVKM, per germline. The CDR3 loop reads CASSTRTGGNEKLFF. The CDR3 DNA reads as TGTGCCAGCAGTACTCGGACAGGCGGTAATGAAAAACTGTTTTTT. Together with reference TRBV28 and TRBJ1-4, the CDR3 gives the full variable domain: DVKVTQSSRYLVKRTGEKVFLECVQDMDHENMFWYRQDPGLGLRLIYFSYDVKMKEKGDIPEGYSVSREKKERFSLILESASTNQTSMYLCASSTRTGGNEKLFFGSGTQLSVL.

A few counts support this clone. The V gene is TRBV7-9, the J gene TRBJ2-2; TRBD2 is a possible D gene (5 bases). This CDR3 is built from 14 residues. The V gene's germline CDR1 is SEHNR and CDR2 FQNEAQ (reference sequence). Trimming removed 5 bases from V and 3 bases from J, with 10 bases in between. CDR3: CASSVVLDTGELFF. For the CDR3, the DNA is TGTGCCAGCAGCGTAGTACTAGACACCGGGGAGCTGTTTTTT.

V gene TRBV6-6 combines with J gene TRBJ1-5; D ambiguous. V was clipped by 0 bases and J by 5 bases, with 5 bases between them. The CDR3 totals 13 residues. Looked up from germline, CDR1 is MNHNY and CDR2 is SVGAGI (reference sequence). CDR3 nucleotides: TGTGCCAGCAGTTACTCGGTAGATCAGCCCCAGCATTTT. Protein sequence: CASSYSVDQPQHF.

Here the CDR3 reads CASSQGGGIGSPLHF. CDR3 in DNA: TGTGCCAGCAGCCAAGGAGGAGGGATCGGGTCACCCCTCCACTTT. V is TRBV3-1 (or the pseudogene TRBV3-2) and J is TRBJ1-6; D is undetermined. Looked up from germline, CDR1 is LGHDT and CDR2 is YNNKEL (reference sequence). Trimming took off 1 base at V and 10 bases at J, with 14 bases between the two ends. This CDR3 is built from 15 residues.

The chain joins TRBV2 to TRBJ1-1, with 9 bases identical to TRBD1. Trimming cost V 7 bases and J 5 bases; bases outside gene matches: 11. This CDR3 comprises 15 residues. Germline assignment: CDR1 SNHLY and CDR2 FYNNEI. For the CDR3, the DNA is TGTGCCAGCATTCCGACAGGGGGAGTAAAAACTGAAGCTTTCTTT. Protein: CASIPTGGVKTEAFF.

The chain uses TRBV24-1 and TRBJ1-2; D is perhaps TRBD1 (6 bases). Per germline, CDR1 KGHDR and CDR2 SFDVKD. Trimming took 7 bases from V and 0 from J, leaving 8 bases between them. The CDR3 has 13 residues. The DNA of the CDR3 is TGTGCCACCAGCAGGACAGCTAACTATGGCTACACCTTC. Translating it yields CATSRTANYGYTF.

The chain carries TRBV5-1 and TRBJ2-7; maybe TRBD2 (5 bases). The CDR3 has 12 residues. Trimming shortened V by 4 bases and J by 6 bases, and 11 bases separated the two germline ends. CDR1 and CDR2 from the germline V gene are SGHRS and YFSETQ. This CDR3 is CASSHLGSEQYF. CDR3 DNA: TGCGCCAGCAGCCATCTGGGGAGCGAGCAGTACTTC.

The CDR3 nucleotides are TGTGCCTGGAGTACCTGGACAGGGCAATCACCCCTCCACTTT. Amino acids: CAWSTWTGQSPLHF. V and J are TRBV30 and TRBJ1-6, with 8 bases lining up with TRBD1. The CDR3 runs to 14 residues. With 2 bases clipped from V and 10 bases from J, the junction kept 7 bases outside the gene matches. Germline lookup yields CDR1 GTSNPN and CDR2 SVGIG (reference sequence).

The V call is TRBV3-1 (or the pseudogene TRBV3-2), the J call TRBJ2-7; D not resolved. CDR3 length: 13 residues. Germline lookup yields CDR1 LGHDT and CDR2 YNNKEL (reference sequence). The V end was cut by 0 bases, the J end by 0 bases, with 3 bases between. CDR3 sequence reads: CASSQDFSYEQYF. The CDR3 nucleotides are TGTGCCAGCAGCCAAGACTTCTCCTACGAGCAGTACTTC.